One and the same sample provided the 11 T cell receptor beta chains below, sequenced in a study of cytomegalovirus exposure and HLA in healthy donors. The PCR contained 60 Vbeta and 13 Jbeta primers. Clones were read by immunoSEQ multiplex PCR, and TCRdb kept only the in-frame ones, dropping some. Seen here are 65,000 to 80,000 clones, around 73% observed once, and the top ten hold 8% to 9.5%. Specimen: PBMCs. Receptor source: a woman aged 35 to 49 in good health and CMV-seropositive.

This clone has only a few counts. The chain links TRBV29-1 to TRBJ2-1; perhaps TRBD2 as D (7 bases). The CDR3 runs 15 residues. CDR1 is SQVTM and CDR2 is ANQGSEA in the germline V gene. The V gene lost 7 bases and the J gene lost 3 bases, with 19 bases spanning the gap. CDR3 coding DNA: TGCAGCGCCGGGTTTTCGGGGGGCCTCTACAATGAGCAGTTCTTC. Its translation: CSAGFSGGLYNEQFF.

This clone has just one count. The rearrangement joins TRBV15 to TRBJ2-3, with TRBD2 identical over 16 bases. The CDR3 sequence is 19 residues long. Germline V CDR1 and CDR2: LNHNV, YYDKDF (reference sequence). After removal of 5 bases from V and 2 bases from J, the junction contained 10 bases not matched to a gene. The CDR3 reads CATSPGLAGGRWITDTQYF. CDR3 nucleotide sequence: TGTGCCACCAGCCCGGGACTAGCGGGGGGGCGATGGATCACAGATACGCAGTATTTT. The full variable domain, in which reference TRBV15 and TRBJ2-3 provide the parts outside the CDR3, is DAMVIQNPRYQVTQFGKPVTLSCSQTLNHNVMYWYQQKSSQAPKLLFHYYDKDFNNEADTPDNFQSRRPNTSFCFLDIRSPGLGDTAMYLCATSPGLAGGRWITDTQYFGPGTRLTVL.

The chain uses TRBV6-5 and TRBJ2-1, with 14 bases matching TRBD2. Germline V CDR1 and CDR2: MNHEY, SVGAGI. The CDR3 loop spans 14 amino acids. Trimming removed 7 bases from V and 9 bases from J; junction bases left unmatched: 5. CDR3: CASKMGLAGAEQFF. CDR3 bases: TGTGCCAGCAAGATGGGACTAGCGGGGGCTGAGCAGTTCTTC.

This chain joins TRBV5-5 and TRBJ1-4, with TRBD1 identical over 9 bases. The germline CDR1 and CDR2 sequences are SGHKS and YYEKEE (reference sequence). J gave up 8 bases and V 6 bases, and 5 bases lay outside the gene matches. This CDR3 comprises 13 residues. CDR3 amino acids: CASTGQGSEKLFF. CDR3 sequence (DNA): TGTGCCAGCACGGGACAGGGTAGCGAAAAACTGTTTTTT.

This clone was recorded a few times. The rearrangement joins TRBV28 to TRBJ1-2; D is unclear. CDR1 and CDR2 from the germline V gene are MDHEN and SYDVKM. The CDR3 runs 15 residues. Deletions cut 6 bases from V and 0 bases from J, with 14 bases between. CDR3 nucleotide sequence: TGTGCCAGCAGGCCTGAGGGTTCACCTAACTATGGCTACACCTTC. Translation gives CASRPEGSPNYGYTF.

The gene calls are TRBV10-2 and TRBJ1-2; D is unclear. The CDR3 has 15 residues. Trimming left V 1 base short and J 4 bases short, with 13 bases between. The germline V gene has CDR1 WSHSY and CDR2 SAAADI. CDR3 coding DNA: TGCGCCAGCAGTGAGTTGACACGAACCTTCTATGGCTACACCTTC. Amino acids: CASSELTRTFYGYTF.

This clone appeared once. V and J are TRBV11-2 and TRBJ2-7; the match to TRBD1 covers 11 bases. Germline values: CDR1 SGHAT, CDR2 FQNNGV. V was pared by 1 base and J by 3 bases, with 2 bases of the junction left unmatched. This CDR3 has 15 amino acids. The CDR3 DNA reads TGTGCCAGCAGCTTAGTCGGGACAGGGGGCTACGAGCAGTACTTC. It specifies CASSLVGTGGYEQYF.

The chain uses TRBV7-9 and TRBJ2-7; 10 nucleotides line up with TRBD1. From germline, CDR1 is SEHNR and CDR2 FQNEAQ (reference sequence). CDR3 size: 14 residues. J lost 5 bases, V lost 4 bases, and 5 bases had no gene match. The CDR3 nucleotides are TGTGCCAGCAGCTCCGGGACAGGGGTCCACGAGCAGTACTTC. Its protein is CASSSGTGVHEQYF.

The gene calls are TRBV5-4 and TRBJ2-4; D is perhaps TRBD1 (6 bases). The germline gives CDR1 SGHNT, CDR2 YYREEE (reference sequence). The germline V and J ends were trimmed by 0 bases and 8 bases, with 15 bases remaining between them. This CDR3 has 15 amino acids. DNA of the CDR3: TGTGCCAGCAGCTTGGGGGGGAGCAGGGGAGACATTCAGTACTTC. Translating it yields CASSLGGSRGDIQYF.

This clone appeared a few times. The chain employs TRBV6-1 and TRBJ1-1; tentatively, D is TRBD1 (5 bases). Germline values: CDR1 MNHNS, CDR2 SASEGT. Trimming left V 2 bases short and J 4 bases short, with 14 bases between. The CDR3 loop spans 15 amino acids. CDR3 nucleotides: TGTGCCAGCAGTGAATTCGGGGGAGGAAGCACTGAAGCTTTCTTT. This gives the protein CASSEFGGGSTEAFF.

J is TRBJ2-7 and V is TRBV6-6; TRBD1 aligns across 9 bases. V dropped 7 bases and J dropped 0; count of bases not matched to a gene: 7. This CDR3 comprises 15 residues. Germline V CDR1 and CDR2: MNHNY, SVGAGI (reference sequence). CDR3 in amino acids: CASTPRQGGSYEQYF. CDR3 sequence (DNA): TGTGCCAGCACCCCACGACAGGGGGGCTCCTACGAGCAGTACTTC.